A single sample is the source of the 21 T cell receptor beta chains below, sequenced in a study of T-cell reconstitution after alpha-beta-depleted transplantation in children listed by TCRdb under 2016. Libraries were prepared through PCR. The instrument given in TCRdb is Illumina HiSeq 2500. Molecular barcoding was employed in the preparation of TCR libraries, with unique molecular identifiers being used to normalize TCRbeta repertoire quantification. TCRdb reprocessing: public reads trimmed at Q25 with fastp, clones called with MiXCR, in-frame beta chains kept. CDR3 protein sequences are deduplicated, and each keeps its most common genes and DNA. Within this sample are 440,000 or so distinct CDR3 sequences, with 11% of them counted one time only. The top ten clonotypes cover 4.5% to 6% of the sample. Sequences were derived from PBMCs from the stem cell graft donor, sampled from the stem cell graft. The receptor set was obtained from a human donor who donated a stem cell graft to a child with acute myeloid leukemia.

Here the CDR3 reads CAWNPGYGYTF. The DNA for the CDR3 is TGTGCCTGGAACCCCGGCTATGGCTACACCTTC. This rearrangement joins TRBV30 to TRBJ1-2; D gene unclear. Trimming pared 4 bases from V and 4 bases from J, leaving 7 bases between. Germline V gene data show CDR1 as GTSNPN and CDR2 as SVGIG (reference sequence). The CDR3 contains 11 residues. Complete variable domain (other parts from reference TRBV30 and TRBJ1-2): SQTIHQWPATLVQPVGSPLSLECTVEGTSNPNLYWYRQAAGRGLQLLFYSVGIGQISSEVPQNLSASRPQDRQFILSSKKLLLSDSGFYLCAWNPGYGYTFGSGTRLTVV.

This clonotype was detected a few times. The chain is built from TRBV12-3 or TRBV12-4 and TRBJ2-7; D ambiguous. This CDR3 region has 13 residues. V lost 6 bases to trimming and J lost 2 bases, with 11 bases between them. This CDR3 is CASSPDLAYEQYF. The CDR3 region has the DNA TGTGCCAGCAGCCCCGACTTAGCCTACGAGCAGTACTTC.

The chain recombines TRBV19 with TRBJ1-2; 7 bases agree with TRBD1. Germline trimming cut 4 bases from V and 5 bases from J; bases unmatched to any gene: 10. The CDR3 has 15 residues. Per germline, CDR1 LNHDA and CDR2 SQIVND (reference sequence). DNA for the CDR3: TGTGCCAGTAGTAGAGGGACAGTCGGATCTTATGGCTACACCTTC. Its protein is CASSRGTVGSYGYTF. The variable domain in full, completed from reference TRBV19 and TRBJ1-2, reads DGGITQSPKYLFRKEGQNVTLSCEQNLNHDAMYWYRQDPGQGLRLIYYSQIVNDFQKGDIAEGYSVSREKKESFPLTVTSAQKNPTAFYLCASSRGTVGSYGYTFGSGTRLTVV.

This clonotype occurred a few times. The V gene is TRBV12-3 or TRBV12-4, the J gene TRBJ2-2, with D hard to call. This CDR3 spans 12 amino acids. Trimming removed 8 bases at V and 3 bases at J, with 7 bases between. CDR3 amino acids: CASLGDTGELFF. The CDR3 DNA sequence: TGTGCCAGCTTGGGCGACACCGGGGAGCTGTTTTTT.

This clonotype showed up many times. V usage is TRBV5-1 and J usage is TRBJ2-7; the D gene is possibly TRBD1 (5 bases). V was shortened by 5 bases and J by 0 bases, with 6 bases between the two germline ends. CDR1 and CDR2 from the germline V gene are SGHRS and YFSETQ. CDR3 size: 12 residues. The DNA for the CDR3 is TGCGCCAGCAGAGGGGACTCCTACGAGCAGTACGTC. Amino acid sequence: CASRGDSYEQYV.

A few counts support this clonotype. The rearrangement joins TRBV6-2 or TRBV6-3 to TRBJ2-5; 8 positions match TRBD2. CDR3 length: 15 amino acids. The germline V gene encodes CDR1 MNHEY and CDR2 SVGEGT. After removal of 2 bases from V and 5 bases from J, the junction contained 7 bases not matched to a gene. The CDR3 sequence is CASSYGGAGVETQYF. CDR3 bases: TGTGCCAGCAGTTACGGAGGAGCGGGAGTGGAGACCCAGTACTTC.

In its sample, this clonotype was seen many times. The CDR3 reads CSASGRAPETQYF. DNA for the CDR3: TGCAGTGCTAGCGGGAGGGCCCCTGAGACCCAGTACTTC. The chain links TRBV20-1 to TRBJ2-5; 8 nucleotides match TRBD2. This CDR3 region has 13 residues. Per germline, CDR1 DFQATT and CDR2 SNEGSKA (reference sequence). The trim removed 3 bases at V and 5 bases at J, leaving 5 bases unmatched.

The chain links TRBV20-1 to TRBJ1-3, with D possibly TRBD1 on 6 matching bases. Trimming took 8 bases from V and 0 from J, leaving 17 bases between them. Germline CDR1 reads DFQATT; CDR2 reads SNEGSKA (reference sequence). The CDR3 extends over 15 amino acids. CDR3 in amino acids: CSTFRGSLSGNTIYF. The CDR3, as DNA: TGCAGTACCTTCAGGGGTTCTCTCTCTGGAAACACCATATATTTT.

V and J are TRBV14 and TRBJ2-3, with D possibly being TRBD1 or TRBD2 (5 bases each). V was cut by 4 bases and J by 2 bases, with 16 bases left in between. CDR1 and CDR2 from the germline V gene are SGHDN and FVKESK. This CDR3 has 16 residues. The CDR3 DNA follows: TGTGCCAGCAGCCCAGGGACCTCCACGTTCACAGATACGCAGTATTTT. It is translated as CASSPGTSTFTDTQYF.

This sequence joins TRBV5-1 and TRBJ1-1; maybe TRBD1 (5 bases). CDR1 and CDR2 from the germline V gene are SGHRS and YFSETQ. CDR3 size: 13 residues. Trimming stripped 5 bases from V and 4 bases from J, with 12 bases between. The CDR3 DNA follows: TGCGCCAGCAGTGGGGGAGCGGTCACTGAAGCTTTCTTT. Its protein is CASSGGAVTEAFF.

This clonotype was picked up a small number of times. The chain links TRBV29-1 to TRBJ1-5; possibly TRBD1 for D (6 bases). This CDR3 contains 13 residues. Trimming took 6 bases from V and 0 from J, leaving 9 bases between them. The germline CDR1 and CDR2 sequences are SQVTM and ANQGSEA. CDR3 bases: TGCAGCGTACGGGACAATAGCAATCAGCCCCAGCATTTT. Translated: CSVRDNSNQPQHF.

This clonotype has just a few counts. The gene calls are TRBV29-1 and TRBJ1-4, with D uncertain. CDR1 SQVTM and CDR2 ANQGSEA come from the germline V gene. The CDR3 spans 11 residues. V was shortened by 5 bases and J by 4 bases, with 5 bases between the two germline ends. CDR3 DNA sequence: TGCAGCGTTTTGTATAATGAAAAACTGTTTTTT. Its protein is CSVLYNEKLFF.

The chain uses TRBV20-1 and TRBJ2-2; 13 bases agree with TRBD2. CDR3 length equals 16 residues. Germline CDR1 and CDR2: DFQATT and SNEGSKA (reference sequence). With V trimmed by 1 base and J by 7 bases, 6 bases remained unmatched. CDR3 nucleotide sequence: TGCAGTGCTAGAGGACTAGCGGGAGGCCCCGGCGGGGAGCTGTTTTTT. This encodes CSARGLAGGPGGELFF.

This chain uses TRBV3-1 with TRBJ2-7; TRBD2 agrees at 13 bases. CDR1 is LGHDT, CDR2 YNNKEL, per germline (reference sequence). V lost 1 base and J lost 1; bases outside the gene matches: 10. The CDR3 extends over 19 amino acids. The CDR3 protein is CASSQGITSGGAPSYEQYV. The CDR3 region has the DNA TGTGCCAGCAGCCAAGGCATAACTAGCGGGGGGGCTCCGTCCTACGAGCAGTACGTC.

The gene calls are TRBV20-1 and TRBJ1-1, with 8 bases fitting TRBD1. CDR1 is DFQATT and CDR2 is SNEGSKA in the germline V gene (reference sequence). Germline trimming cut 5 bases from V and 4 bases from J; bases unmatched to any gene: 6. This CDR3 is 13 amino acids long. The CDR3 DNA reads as TGCAGTGCTGTTCAGGGGGCCGGCACTGAAGCTTTCTTT. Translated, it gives CSAVQGAGTEAFF.

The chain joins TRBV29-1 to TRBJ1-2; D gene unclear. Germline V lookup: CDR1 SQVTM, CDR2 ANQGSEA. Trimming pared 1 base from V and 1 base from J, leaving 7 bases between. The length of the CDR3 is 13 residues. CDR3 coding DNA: TGCAGCGTTGAAGGGGCCATTAACTATGGCTACACCTTC. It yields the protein CSVEGAINYGYTF.

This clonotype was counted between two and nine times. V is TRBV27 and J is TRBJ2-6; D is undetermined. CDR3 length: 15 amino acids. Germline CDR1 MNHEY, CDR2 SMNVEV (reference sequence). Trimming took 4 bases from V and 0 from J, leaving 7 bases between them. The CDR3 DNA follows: TGTGCCAGCAGTTCGTCTAGCTCTGGGGCCAACGTCCTGACTTTC. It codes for CASSSSSSGANVLTF.

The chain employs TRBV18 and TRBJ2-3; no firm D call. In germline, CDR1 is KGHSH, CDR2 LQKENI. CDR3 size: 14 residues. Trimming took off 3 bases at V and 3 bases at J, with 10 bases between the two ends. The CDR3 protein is CASSPTLGTDTQYF. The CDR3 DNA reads TGTGCCAGCTCACCGACTTTGGGAACAGATACGCAGTATTTT.

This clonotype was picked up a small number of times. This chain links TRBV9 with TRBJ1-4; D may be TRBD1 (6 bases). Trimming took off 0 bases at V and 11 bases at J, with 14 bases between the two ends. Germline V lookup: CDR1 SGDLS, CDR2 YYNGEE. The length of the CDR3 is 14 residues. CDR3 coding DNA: TGTGCCAGCAGCGTAGCAGGGGCCGCGGGGAAACTGTTTTTT. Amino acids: CASSVAGAAGKLFF.

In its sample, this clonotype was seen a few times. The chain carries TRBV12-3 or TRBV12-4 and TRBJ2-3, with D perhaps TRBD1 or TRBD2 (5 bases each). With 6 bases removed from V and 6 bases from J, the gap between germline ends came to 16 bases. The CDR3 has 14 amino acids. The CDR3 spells CASRRSGTGDTQYF. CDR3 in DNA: TGTGCCAGCAGACGATCCGGGACGGGGGATACGCAGTATTTT.

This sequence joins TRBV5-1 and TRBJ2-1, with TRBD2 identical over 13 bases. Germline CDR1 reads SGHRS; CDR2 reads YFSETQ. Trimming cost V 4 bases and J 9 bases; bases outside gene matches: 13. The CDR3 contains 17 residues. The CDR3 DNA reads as TGCGCCAGCAGCAGGGGGGGACTAGCGGGAACCCTAGCTGAGCAGTTCTTC. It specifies CASSRGGLAGTLAEQFF.